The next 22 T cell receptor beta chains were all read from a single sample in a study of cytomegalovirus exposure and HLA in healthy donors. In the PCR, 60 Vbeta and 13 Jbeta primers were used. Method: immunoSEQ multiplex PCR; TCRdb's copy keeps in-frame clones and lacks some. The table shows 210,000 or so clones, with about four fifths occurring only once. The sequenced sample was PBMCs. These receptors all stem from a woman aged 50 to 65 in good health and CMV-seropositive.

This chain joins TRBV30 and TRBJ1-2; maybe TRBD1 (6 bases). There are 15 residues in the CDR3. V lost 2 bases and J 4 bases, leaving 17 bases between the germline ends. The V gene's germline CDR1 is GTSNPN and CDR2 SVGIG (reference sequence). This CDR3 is CAWSLYGGGSYGYTF. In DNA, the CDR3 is TGTGCCTGGAGTCTATACGGGGGCGGGAGCTATGGCTACACCTTC.

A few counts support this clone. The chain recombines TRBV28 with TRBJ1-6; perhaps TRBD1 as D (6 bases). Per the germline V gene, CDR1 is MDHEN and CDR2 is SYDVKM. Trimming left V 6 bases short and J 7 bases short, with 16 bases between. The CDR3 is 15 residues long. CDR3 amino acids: CASRVQTGNNSPLHF. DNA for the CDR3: TGTGCCAGCAGAGTACAAACAGGGAACAATTCACCCCTCCACTTT.

CDR3 nucleotides: TGTGCCAGCAGATTATTCCAAACGGCCTACGAGCAGTACTTC. Its translation: CASRLFQTAYEQYF. The J gene is TRBJ2-7, the V gene TRBV6-5; no clear D. Germline CDR1 is MNHEY and CDR2 is SVGAGI. Trimming left V 6 bases short and J 2 bases short, with 14 bases between. This CDR3 contains 14 residues.

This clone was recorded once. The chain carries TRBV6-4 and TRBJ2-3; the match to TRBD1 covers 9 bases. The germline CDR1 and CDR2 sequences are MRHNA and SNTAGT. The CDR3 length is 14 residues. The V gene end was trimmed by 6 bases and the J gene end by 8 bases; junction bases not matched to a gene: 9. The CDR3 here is CASRGTGSGGTQYF. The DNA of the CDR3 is TGTGCCAGCAGGGGGACAGGGTCAGGGGGTACGCAGTATTTT.

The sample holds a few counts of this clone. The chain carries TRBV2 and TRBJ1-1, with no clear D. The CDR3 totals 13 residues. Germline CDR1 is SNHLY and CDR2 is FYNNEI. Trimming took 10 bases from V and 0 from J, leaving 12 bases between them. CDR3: CATRRQMNTEAFF. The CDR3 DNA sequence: TGTGCCACCCGGAGGCAGATGAACACTGAAGCTTTCTTT.

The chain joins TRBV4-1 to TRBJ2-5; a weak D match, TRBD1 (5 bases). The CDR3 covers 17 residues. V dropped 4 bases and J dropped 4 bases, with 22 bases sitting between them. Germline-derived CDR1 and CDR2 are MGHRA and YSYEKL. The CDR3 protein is CASSPGLRSQKVETQYF. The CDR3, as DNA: TGCGCCAGCAGCCCAGGGCTGCGGTCCCAAAAGGTAGAGACCCAGTACTTC.

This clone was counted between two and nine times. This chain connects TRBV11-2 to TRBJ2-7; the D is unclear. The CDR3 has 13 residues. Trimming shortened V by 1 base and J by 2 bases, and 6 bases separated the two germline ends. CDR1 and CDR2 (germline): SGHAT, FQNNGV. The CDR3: CASSLGEAYEQYF. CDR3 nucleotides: TGTGCCAGCAGCTTAGGAGAAGCCTACGAGCAGTACTTC.

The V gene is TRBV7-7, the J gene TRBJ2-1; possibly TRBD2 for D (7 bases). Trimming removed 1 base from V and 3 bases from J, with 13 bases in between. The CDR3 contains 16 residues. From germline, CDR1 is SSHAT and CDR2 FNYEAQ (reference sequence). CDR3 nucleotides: TGTGCCAGCAGCTTAGGGGCGGGGGCCGTCTACAATGAGCAGTTCTTC. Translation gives CASSLGAGAVYNEQFF. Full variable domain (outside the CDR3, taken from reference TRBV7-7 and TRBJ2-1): GAGVSQSPRYKVTKRGQDVTLRCDPISSHATLYWYQQALGQGPEFLTYFNYEAQPDKSGLPSDRFSAERPEGSISTLTIQRTEQRDSAMYRCASSLGAGAVYNEQFFGPGTRLTVL.

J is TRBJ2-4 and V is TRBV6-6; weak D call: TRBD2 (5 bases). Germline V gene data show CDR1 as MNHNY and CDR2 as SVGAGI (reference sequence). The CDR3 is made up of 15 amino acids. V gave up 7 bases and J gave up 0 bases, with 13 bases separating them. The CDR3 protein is CASTQAGLAKNIQYF. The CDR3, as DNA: TGTGCCAGCACCCAGGCAGGACTAGCCAAAAACATTCAGTACTTC.

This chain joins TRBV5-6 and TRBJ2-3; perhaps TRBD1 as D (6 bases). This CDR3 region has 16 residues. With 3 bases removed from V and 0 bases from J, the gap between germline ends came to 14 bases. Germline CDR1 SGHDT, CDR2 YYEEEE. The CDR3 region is CASSSPGQRSTDTQYF. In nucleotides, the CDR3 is TGTGCCAGCAGCTCCCCGGGACAAAGGAGCACAGATACGCAGTATTTT.

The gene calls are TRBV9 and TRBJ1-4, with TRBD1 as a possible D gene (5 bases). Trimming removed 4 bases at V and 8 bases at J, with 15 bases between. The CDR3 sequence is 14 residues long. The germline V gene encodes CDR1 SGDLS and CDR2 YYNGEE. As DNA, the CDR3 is TGTGCCAGCAGCCCTCCTGCGGGGCCAGAAAAACTGTTTTTT. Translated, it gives CASSPPAGPEKLFF.

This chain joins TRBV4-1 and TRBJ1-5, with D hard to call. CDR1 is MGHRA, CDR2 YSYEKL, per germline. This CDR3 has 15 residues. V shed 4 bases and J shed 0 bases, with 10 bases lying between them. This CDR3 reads CASSRQDYSNQPQHF. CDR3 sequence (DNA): TGCGCCAGCAGCCGGCAGGATTATAGCAATCAGCCCCAGCATTTT.

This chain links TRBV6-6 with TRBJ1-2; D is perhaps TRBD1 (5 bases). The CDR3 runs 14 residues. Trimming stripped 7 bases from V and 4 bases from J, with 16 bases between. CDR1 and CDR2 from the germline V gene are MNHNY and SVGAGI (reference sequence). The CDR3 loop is CASIDPRTLYGYTF. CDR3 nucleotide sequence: TGTGCCAGCATCGACCCCCGGACACTCTATGGCTACACCTTC.

The CDR3 DNA reads TGTGCCAGCAGGGCTTGGGCAAACTACGAGCAGTACTTC. Translated: CASRAWANYEQYF. The chain couples TRBV6-1 to TRBJ2-7, with no clear D. CDR1 MNHNS and CDR2 SASEGT come from the germline V gene. V was cut by 6 bases and J by 3 bases, with 12 bases left in between. The CDR3 sequence is 13 residues long.

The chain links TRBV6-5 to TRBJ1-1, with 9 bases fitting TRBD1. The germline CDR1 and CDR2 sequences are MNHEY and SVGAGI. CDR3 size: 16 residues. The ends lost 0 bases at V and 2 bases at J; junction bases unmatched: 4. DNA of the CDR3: TGTGCCAGCAGTTACTCAGGGACAGGGTCCAACACTGAAGCTTTCTTT. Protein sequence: CASSYSGTGSNTEAFF.

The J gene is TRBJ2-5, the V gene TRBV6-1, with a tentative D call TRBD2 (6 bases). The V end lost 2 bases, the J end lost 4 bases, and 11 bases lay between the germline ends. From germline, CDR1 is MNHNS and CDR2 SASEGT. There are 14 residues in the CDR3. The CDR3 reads CASSEIAVAETQYF. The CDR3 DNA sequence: TGTGCCAGCAGTGAAATAGCGGTGGCAGAGACCCAGTACTTC.

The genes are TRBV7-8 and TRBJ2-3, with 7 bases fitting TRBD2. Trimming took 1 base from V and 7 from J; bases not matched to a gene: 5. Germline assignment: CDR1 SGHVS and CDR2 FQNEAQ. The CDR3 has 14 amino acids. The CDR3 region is CASSLDGGLNTQYF. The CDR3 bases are TGTGCCAGCAGCTTAGACGGGGGGTTGAATACGCAGTATTTT.

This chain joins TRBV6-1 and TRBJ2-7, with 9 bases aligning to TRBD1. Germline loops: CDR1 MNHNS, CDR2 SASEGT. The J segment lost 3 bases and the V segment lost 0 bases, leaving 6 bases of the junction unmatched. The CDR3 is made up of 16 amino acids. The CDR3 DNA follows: TGTGCCAGCAGTGAAGCGGACAGGGGTGCGAACTACGAGCAGTACTTC. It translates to CASSEADRGANYEQYF.

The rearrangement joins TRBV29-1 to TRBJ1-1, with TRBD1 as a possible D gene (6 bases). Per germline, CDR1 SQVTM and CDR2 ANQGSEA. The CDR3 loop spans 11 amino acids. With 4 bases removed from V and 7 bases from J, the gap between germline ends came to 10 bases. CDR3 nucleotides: TGCAGCGTTGCCCGGACAGTTGAAGCTTTCTTT. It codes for CSVARTVEAFF.

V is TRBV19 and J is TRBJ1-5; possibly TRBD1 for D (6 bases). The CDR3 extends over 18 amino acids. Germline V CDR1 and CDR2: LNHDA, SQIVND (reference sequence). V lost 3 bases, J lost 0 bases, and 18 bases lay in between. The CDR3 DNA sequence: TGTGCCAGTAGTATTAAAGCAGGACAGCCCTATAGCAATCAGCCCCAGCATTTT. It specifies CASSIKAGQPYSNQPQHF.

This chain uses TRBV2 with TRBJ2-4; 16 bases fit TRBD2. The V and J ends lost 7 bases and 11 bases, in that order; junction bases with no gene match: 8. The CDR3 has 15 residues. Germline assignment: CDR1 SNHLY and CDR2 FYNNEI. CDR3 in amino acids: CASNPGTSGGVLQYF. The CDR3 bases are TGTGCCAGCAATCCCGGGACTAGCGGGGGGGTACTTCAGTACTTC.

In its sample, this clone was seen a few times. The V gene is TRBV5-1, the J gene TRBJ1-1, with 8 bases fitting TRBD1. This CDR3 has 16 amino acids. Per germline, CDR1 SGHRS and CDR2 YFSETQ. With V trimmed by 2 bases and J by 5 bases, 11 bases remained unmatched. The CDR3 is CASSLASRTGGTEAFF. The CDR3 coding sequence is TGCGCCAGCAGCTTAGCCTCTCGAACAGGGGGGACTGAAGCTTTCTTT. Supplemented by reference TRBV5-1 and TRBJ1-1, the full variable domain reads KAGVTQTPRYLIKTRGQQVTLSCSPISGHRSVSWYQQTPGQGLQFLFEYFSETQRNKGNFPGRFSGRQFSNSRSEMNVSTLELGDSALYLCASSLASRTGGTEAFFGQGTRLTVV.